This TCR beta chain was recovered during a study of identical twins. With respect to this clonotype: The antigen is undetermined.

Study-wide findings and caveats: Beta out-of-frame sequences displayed a weaker excess of sharing between twins.

The CDR3 totals 15 residues. The V end lost 4 bases, the J end lost 17 bases, and 24 bases lay between the germline ends. From the 5' RACE reads, TCRdb called clonotypes with MiXCR, one entry per CDR3 protein. The data contain more than 1.5 million distinct CDR3 sequences, 32% of them singletons. This chain joins TRBV12-3 or TRBV12-4 and TRBJ1-6, with a weak D call TRBD1 (5 bases). The sequencing sample was made of cord blood. The receptor's source is a newborn girl in good health. CDR3 sequence reads: CASSYLGQGPLPIHF. CDR3 nucleotide sequence: TGTGCCAGCAGTTATCTAGGCCAGGGTCCGCTCCCAATCCACTTT.